The rows below give T cell receptor beta chains drawn from one sample of a study of T cell responses to AZD1222 COVID-19 vaccine. The assay was immunoSEQ multiplex PCR, and TCRdb's table has in-frame clones only and misses some. The sample carries around 130,000 clones, roughly 93% recorded once. The source was peripheral blood, collected on day 0 of AZD1222 vaccination. The receptors here all came from an adult in good health. Each CDR3 is given with its conserved first and last residue. The order of the fields is D gene, J gene, clone size, V gene, CDR3 DNA, CDR3 protein. A D gene is named only where the DNA matches it firmly. Size is omitted from some rows. Given values are once, few, many or a class for expanded clones.

D: .
J: TRBJ1-1
size: .
V: TRBV30
DNA: TGTGCCTGGCCTCTTAGGGACCGAAGGATAAACACTGAAGCTTTCTTT
CDR3: CAWPLRDRRINTEAFF

D: .
J: TRBJ1-1
size: .
V: TRBV27
DNA: TGTGCCAGCAGTCTGGGCGGGGGGCGGACTGAAGCTTTCTTT
CDR3: CASSLGGGRTEAFF

D: TRBD1
J: TRBJ2-7
size: .
V: TRBV18
DNA: TGTGCCAGCTCACCAAGACAGGGTACGGTCGAGCAGTACTTC
CDR3: CASSPRQGTVEQYF

D: .
J: TRBJ2-2
size: .
V: TRBV5-1
DNA: TGCGCCAGCAGCGGATCAGATTACACCGGGGAGCTGTTTTTT
CDR3: CASSGSDYTGELFF

D: TRBD1
J: TRBJ1-2
size: .
V: TRBV27
DNA: TGTGCCAGCAGTTTAACAGGGGCGGACTATGGCTACACCTTC
CDR3: CASSLTGADYGYTF

D: .
J: TRBJ2-1
size: .
V: TRBV18
DNA: TGTGCCAGCTCTCCATGGCCGCGGGTGGATGAGCAGTTCTTC
CDR3: CASSPWPRVDEQFF

D: .
J: TRBJ1-2
size: .
V: TRBV28
DNA: TGTGCCAGCAGTTTCGGCAGCGACTATGGCTACACCTTC
CDR3: CASSFGSDYGYTF

D: .
J: TRBJ2-7
size: .
V: TRBV12-5
DNA: TGTGCTAGTGTTGAGGATCCCTACGAGCAGTACTTC
CDR3: CASVEDPYEQYF

D: .
J: TRBJ2-7
size: .
V: TRBV7-3
DNA: TGTGCCAGCAGCTTACGACCCGACAATTTAGGGGAGCAGTACTTC
CDR3: CASSLRPDNLGEQYF

D: TRBD2
J: TRBJ2-7
size: once
V: TRBV19
DNA: TGTGCCAGTAGTTGGGTTCTAGCGGGAGTCTACGAGCAGTACTTC
CDR3: CASSWVLAGVYEQYF

D: .
J: TRBJ1-4
size: .
V: TRBV6-6
DNA: TGTGCCAGCAGTCCTGACAGCGGCCTCTCCGAAAAACTGTTTTTT
CDR3: CASSPDSGLSEKLFF

D: TRBD1
J: TRBJ2-1
size: .
V: TRBV11-3
DNA: TGTGCCAGCAGCTTAGATGCACACAGGGGGAATGAGCAGTTCTTC
CDR3: CASSLDAHRGNEQFF

D: .
J: TRBJ1-1
size: once
V: TRBV2
DNA: TGTGCCAGCAACGGGTGGAGGTACACTGAAGCTTTCTTT
CDR3: CASNGWRYTEAFF

D: TRBD2
J: TRBJ2-1
size: .
V: TRBV20-1
DNA: TGCAGTGCTAGTGCCAGCGGGAGGTCCCGGGAGCAGTTCTTC
CDR3: CSASASGRSREQFF

D: .
J: TRBJ1-1
size: .
V: TRBV3-1/TRBV3-2
DNA: TGTGCCAGCAGCCAAAATGCGATGGGCACTGAAGCTTTCTTT
CDR3: CASSQNAMGTEAFF

D: TRBD1
J: TRBJ1-6
size: .
V: TRBV28
DNA: TGTGCCAGCAGTTCACCGGGACAGGGGCGTTCACCCCTCCACTTT
CDR3: CASSSPGQGRSPLHF

D: TRBD1
J: TRBJ1-6
size: .
V: TRBV11-2
DNA: TGTGCCAGCAGCCCCAGGACAGGGTTGAATTCACCCCTCCACTTT
CDR3: CASSPRTGLNSPLHF

D: .
J: TRBJ2-3
size: .
V: TRBV7-9
DNA: TGTGCCAGCAAAGCCTCAGGGTGGACCACAGATACGCAGTATTTT
CDR3: CASKASGWTTDTQYF

D: TRBD2
J: TRBJ2-5
size: .
V: TRBV5-1
DNA: TGCGCCAGCAGCCTGACTGGGGCTTGGGGGAGGGCGGAGACCCAGTACTTC
CDR3: CASSLTGAWGRAETQYF

D: .
J: TRBJ1-1
size: .
V: TRBV4-1
DNA: TGCGCCAGCAGCCATAGCCCCGGCACTGAAGCTTTCTTT
CDR3: CASSHSPGTEAFF

D: TRBD1
J: TRBJ1-2
size: .
V: TRBV6-6
DNA: TGTGCCAGCAGTTACTCGGGGCAGGGGGACTATGGCTACACCTTC
CDR3: CASSYSGQGDYGYTF

D: TRBD1
J: TRBJ2-4
size: medium-sized
V: TRBV7-8
DNA: TGTGCCAGCAGCCCCGGGACAGGGGGCCCTCAAAACATTCAGTACTTC
CDR3: CASSPGTGGPQNIQYF

D: .
J: TRBJ2-3
size: few
V: TRBV6-1
DNA: TGTGCCAGCAGTGAATCGAACCGGGAGTCCACCCATACGCAGTATTTT
CDR3: CASSESNRESTHTQYF

D: .
J: TRBJ1-5
size: .
V: TRBV5-6
DNA: TGTGCCAGCAGCTACGGCTCACATAGCAATCAGCCCCAGCATTTT
CDR3: CASSYGSHSNQPQHF

D: .
J: TRBJ1-2
size: .
V: TRBV15
DNA: TGTGCCACCAGCAGAGATTGGAGGCAGGCCTATGGCTACACCTTC
CDR3: CATSRDWRQAYGYTF

D: TRBD1
J: TRBJ1-4
size: .
V: TRBV19
DNA: TGTGCCAGTAGCCCTGGACAGGGCCCTAATGAAAAACTGTTTTTT
CDR3: CASSPGQGPNEKLFF

D: TRBD1
J: TRBJ1-3
size: .
V: TRBV27
DNA: TGTGCCAGCACCGCGTTGGGACAGGGGACTGGAAACACCATATATTTT
CDR3: CASTALGQGTGNTIYF

D: .
J: TRBJ2-1
size: .
V: TRBV28
DNA: TGTGCCAGCAGTTTAGGCAACAATGAGCAGTTCTTC
CDR3: CASSLGNNEQFF